This T cell receptor (beta chain) appears in the sequencing data of a study of Ad26.COV2.S vaccination and SARS-CoV-2 variants. Background on the study: Each vaccinee took Ad26.COV2.S intramuscularly, once or twice 56 days apart.

In this sample, this clone turned up a few times. Treatment specified: roughly 18 received Ad26.COV2.S at low or high dose, single or two shots; about 5 received placebo; per-sample allocation not given. Following the first vaccine or placebo injection, samples were taken on day 63. Whoever gave the sample was an adult aged 18-55 years in Boston. This CDR3 is 13 amino acids long. Germline V CDR1 and CDR2: LNHDA, SQIVND (reference sequence). V lost 4 bases and J 1 base, leaving 7 bases between the germline ends. Only in-frame clones appear in the TCRdb table, and some are missing; sequencing was by immunoSEQ multiplex PCR. The repertoire holds approximately 480,000 clones, with roughly 87% as singletons.

Sequenced material: peripheral blood, taken in a trial of Ad26.COV2.S vaccine versus placebo. The rearrangement uses TRBV19 and TRBJ1-1; D remains unclear. The sequence was collected from a person between 18 and 65 years old who received the Ad26.COV2.S COVID-19 vaccine or a placebo. In nucleotides, the CDR3 is TGTGCCAGTAGTAACAATGGGAACACTGAAGCTTTCTTT. Translating it yields CASSNNGNTEAFF.